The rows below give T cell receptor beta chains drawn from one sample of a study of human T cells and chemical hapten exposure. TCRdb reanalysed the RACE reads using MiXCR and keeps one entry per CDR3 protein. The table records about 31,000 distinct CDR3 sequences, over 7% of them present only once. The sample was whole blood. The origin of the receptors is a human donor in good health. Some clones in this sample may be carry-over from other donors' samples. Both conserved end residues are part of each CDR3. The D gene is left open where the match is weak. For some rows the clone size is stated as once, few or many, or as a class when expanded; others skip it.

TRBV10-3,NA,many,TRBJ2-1,CAISERGTHAINEQFF,TGTGCCATCAGTGAGCGGGGGACCCACGCGATCAATGAGCAGTTCTTC
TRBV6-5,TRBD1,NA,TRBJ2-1,CASNAGQGRGNEQFF,TGTGCCAGCAACGCGGGACAGGGGAGGGGCAATGAGCAGTTCTTC
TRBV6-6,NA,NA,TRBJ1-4,CASSLDGPREKLFF,TGTGCCAGCAGTCTCGACGGACCCAGGGAAAAACTGTTTTTT
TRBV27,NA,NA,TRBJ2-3,CASSSHTQYF,TGTGCCAGCAGTTCACATACGCAGTATTTT
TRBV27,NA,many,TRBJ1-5,CASSLQGYSNQPQHF,TGTGCCAGCAGTCTTCAGGGTTACAGCAATCAGCCCCAGCATTTT
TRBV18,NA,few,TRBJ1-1,CASSETTGLTEAFF,TGTGCCAGCTCAGAAACGACAGGATTGACTGAAGCTTTCTTT
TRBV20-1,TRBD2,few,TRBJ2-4,CSAHTGTSKNIQYF,TGCAGTGCTCATACCGGGACTAGCAAAAACATTCAGTACTTC
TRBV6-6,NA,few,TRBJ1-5,CASRNRVVSNQPQHF,TGTGCCAGCCGAAATCGGGTAGTTAGCAATCAGCCCCAGCATTTT
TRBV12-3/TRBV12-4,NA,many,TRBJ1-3,CATHGGGGGNTIYF,TGTGCCACACACGGAGGGGGTGGTGGAAACACCATATATTTT
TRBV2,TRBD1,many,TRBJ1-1,CASSERQGGPEAFF,TGTGCCAGCAGTGAGAGACAGGGCGGGCCTGAAGCTTTCTTT
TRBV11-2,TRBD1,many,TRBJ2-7,CASSSDRGNEQYF,TGTGCCAGCAGCTCCGACAGGGGGAACGAGCAGTACTTC
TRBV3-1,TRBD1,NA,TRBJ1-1,CASATAYRGRNTEAFF,TGTGCCAGCGCTACCGCCTACAGGGGGAGGAACACTGAAGCTTTCTTT
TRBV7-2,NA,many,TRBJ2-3,CASSLRGGAGDTQYF,TGTGCCAGCAGCTTAAGGGGGGGGGCAGGTGATACGCAGTATTTT
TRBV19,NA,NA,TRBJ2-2,CASSIGRAKTNTGELFF,TGTGCCAGTAGTATAGGCCGGGCAAAAACGAACACCGGGGAGCTGTTTTTT
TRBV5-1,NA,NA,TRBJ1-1,CASTPKAFF,TGCGCCAGCACTCCGAAAGCTTTCTTT
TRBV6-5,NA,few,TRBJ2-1,CASSQRVPPDFYEQFF,TGTGCCAGCAGCCAACGGGTCCCCCCTGATTTTTATGAGCAGTTCTTC
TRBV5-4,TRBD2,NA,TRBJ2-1,CASSSGGTSANNEQFF,TGTGCCAGCAGTTCCGGCGGGACTAGCGCCAACAATGAGCAGTTCTTC
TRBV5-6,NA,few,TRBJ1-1,CASSLAKSDYMNTEAFF,TGTGCCAGCAGCTTGGCCAAGTCAGACTACATGAACACTGAAGCTTTCTTT
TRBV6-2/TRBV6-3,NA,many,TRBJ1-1,CASSSPNGRTITEAFF,TGTGCCAGCAGTTCCCCAAATGGCAGAACAATCACTGAAGCTTTCTTT
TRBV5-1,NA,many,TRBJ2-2,CASSLGARTNTGELFF,TGCGCCAGCAGCTTGGGGGCGAGAACAAACACCGGGGAGCTGTTTTTT
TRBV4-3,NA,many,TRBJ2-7,CASSKGHSGDSYEQYF,TGCGCCAGCAGCAAAGGGCATAGCGGGGACAGCTACGAGCAGTACTTC
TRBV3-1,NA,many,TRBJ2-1,CASSQGLDNEQFF,TGTGCCAGCAGCCAAGGACTAGACAATGAGCAGTTCTTC
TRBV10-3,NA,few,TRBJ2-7,CAISELGLVRGYEQYF,TGTGCCATCAGTGAGCTCGGGTTGGTGAGGGGCTACGAGCAGTACTTC
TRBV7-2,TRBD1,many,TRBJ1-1,CASSLYPGQGWTEAFF,TGTGCCAGCAGCTTATACCCGGGACAGGGTTGGACTGAAGCTTTCTTT
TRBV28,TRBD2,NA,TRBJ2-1,CASSLGRYGTSSYNEQFF,TGTGCCAGCAGTTTGGGGAGATACGGGACTAGCAGTTACAATGAGCAGTTCTTC
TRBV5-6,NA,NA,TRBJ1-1,CASSFRGFTEAFF,TGTGCCAGCAGCTTTCGGGGGTTCACTGAAGCTTTCTTT
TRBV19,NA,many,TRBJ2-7,CASSMTSAPQYEQYF,TGTGCCAGTAGTATGACGAGCGCCCCGCAATACGAGCAGTACTTC
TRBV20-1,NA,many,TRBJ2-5,CSARSPDSLILPWETQYF,TGCAGTGCTAGAAGTCCGGACTCACTCATCTTACCTTGGGAGACCCAGTACTTC
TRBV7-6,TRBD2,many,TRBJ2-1,CASSPSPGLVLEQFF,TGTGCCAGCAGCCCCTCTCCGGGACTAGTACTGGAGCAGTTCTTC
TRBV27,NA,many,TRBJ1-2,CASSQEQDNLYGYTF,TGTGCCAGCAGTCAGGAACAGGATAACTTATATGGCTACACCTTC
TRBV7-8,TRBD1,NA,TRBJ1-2,CASSSGRGTGSIWHGYTF,TGTGCCAGCAGCTCGGGGAGGGGGACAGGGTCAATTTGGCATGGCTACACCTTC
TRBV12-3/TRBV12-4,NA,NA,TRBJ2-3,CASTMRGGRDTQYF,TGTGCCAGCACAATGAGGGGGGGCCGAGATACGCAGTATTTT
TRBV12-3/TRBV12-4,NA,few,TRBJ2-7,CASSLIGLSPYEQYF,TGTGCCAGCAGTTTGATCGGGCTTTCCCCCTACGAGCAGTACTTC
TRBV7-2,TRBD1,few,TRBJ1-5,CASSPLFRDRGSSGNQPQHF,TGTGCCAGCAGCCCACTCTTCCGGGACAGGGGGTCGAGCGGCAATCAGCCCCAGCATTTT
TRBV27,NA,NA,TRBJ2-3,CASSLSSLQRAHTDTQYF,TGTGCCAGCAGTTTATCGTCCCTCCAGCGAGCTCACACAGATACGCAGTATTTT
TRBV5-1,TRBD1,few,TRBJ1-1,CASSVSGGPTEAFF,TGCGCCAGCAGCGTATCAGGGGGTCCCACTGAAGCTTTCTTT
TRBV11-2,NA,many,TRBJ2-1,CASSQGWEAYNEQFF,TGTGCCAGCAGCCAAGGATGGGAGGCTTACAATGAGCAGTTCTTC
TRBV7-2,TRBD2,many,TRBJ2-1,CASSLPAGGYNEQFF,TGTGCCAGCAGCTTACCGGCGGGGGGCTACAATGAGCAGTTCTTC
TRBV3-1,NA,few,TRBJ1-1,CASSHKVAVTFF,TGTGCCAGCAGCCACAAGGTTGCCGTAACTTTCTTT
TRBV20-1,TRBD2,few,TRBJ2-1,CSALIAGYNEQFF,TGCAGTGCTTTAATAGCGGGGTACAATGAGCAGTTCTTC
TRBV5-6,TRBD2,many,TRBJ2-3,CASSWGLTSTDTQYF,TGTGCCAGCAGCTGGGGACTAACTAGCACAGATACGCAGTATTTT
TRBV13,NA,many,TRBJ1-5,CASSLGLTNQPQHF,TGTGCCAGCAGCTTGGGACTTACCAATCAGCCCCAGCATTTT
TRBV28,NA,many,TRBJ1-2,CASSPRGGSYTF,TGTGCCAGCAGTCCACGAGGGGGAAGCTACACCTTC
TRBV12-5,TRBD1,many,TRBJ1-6,CASGLTTGGNSPLHF,TGTGCTAGTGGTTTGACTACAGGGGGGAATTCACCCCTCCACTTT
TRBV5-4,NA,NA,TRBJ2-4,CASSLVGASAKNIQYF,TGTGCCAGCAGCTTGGTCGGGGCTTCAGCCAAAAACATTCAGTACTTC
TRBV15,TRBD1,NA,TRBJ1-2,CATSRDGTVINGYTF,TGTGCCACCAGCAGGGATGGGACAGTAATTAATGGCTACACCTTC
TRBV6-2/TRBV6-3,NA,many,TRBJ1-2,CASSYSQEIGYTF,TGTGCCAGCAGTTACTCACAAGAGATCGGCTACACCTTC
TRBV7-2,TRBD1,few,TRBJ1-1,CASSSRDRRNTEAFF,TGTGCCAGCAGCTCCCGGGACAGGAGGAACACTGAAGCTTTCTTT
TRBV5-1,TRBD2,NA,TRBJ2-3,CASSSGLAASTDTQYF,TGCGCCAGCAGCTCGGGACTAGCGGCTAGCACAGATACGCAGTATTTT
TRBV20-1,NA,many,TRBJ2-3,CSAGGPGTDTQYF,TGCAGTGCCGGAGGGCCGGGGACAGATACGCAGTATTTT
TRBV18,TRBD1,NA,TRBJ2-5,CASSPRAAGGACQETQYF,TGTGCCAGCTCACCAAGGGCCGCAGGGGGCGCTTGCCAAGAGACCCAGTACTTC
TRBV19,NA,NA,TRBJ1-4,CASSIRSFLSPEKLFF,TGTGCCAGTAGTATACGATCCTTTTTATCCCCGGAAAAACTGTTTTTT